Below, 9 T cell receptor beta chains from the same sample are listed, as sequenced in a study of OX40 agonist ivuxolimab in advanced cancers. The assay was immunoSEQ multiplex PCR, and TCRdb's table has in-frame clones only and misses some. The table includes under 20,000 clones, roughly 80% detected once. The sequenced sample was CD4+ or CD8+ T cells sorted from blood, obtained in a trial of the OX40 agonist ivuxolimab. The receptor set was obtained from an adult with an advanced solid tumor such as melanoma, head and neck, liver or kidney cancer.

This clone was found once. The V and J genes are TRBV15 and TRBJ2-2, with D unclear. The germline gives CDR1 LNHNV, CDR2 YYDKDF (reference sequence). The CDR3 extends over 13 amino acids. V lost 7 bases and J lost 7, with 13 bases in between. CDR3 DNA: TGTGCCACCAACCAGTATGGGGACGGGGAGCTGTTTTTT. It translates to CATNQYGDGELFF.

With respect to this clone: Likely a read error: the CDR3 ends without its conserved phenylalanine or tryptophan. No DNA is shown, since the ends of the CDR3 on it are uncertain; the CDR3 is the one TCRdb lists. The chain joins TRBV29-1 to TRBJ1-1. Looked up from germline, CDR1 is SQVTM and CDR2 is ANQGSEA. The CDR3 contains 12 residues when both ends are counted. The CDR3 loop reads CSVQEVEFRPML.

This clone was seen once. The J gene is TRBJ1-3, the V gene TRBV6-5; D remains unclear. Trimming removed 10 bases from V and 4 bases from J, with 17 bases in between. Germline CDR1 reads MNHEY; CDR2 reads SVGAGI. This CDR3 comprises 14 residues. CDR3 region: CATSTMDRGNTIYF. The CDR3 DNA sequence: TGTGCCACCAGCACTATGGACCGGGGAAACACCATATATTTT.

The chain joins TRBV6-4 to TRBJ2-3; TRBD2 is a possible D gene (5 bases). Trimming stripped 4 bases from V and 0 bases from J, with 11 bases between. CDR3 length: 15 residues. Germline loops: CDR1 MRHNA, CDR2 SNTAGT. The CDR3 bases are TGTGCCAGCAGTGCCGGAGAGGGAAGCACAGATACGCAGTATTTT. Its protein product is CASSAGEGSTDTQYF.

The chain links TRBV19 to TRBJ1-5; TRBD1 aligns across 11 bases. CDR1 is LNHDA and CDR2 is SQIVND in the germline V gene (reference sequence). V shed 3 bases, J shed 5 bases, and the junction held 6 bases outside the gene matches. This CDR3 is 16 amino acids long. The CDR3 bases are TGTGCCAGTAGTATTCGAGGACAGGGGGCTCATCAGCCCCAGCATTTT. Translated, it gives CASSIRGQGAHQPQHF. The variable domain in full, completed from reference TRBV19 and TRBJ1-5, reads DGGITQSPKYLFRKEGQNVTLSCEQNLNHDAMYWYRQDPGQGLRLIYYSQIVNDFQKGDIAEGYSVSREKKESFPLTVTSAQKNPTAFYLCASSIRGQGAHQPQHFGDGTRLSIL.

The CDR3: CAWSVVRLAAYEQYF. CDR3 in DNA: TGTGCCTGGAGTGTAGTGCGGCTAGCGGCCTACGAGCAGTACTTC. The chain couples TRBV30 to TRBJ2-7; 7 bases align to TRBD2. CDR1 and CDR2 from the germline V gene are GTSNPN and SVGIG (reference sequence). This CDR3 spans 15 amino acids. The junction had 7 bases not matched to a gene; V was cut back by 0 bases and J by 2 bases.

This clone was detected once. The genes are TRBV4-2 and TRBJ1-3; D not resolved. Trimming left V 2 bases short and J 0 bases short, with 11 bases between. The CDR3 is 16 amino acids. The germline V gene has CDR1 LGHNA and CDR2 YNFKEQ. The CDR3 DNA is TGTGCCAGCAGCCAAATCCCCCCCGGCTCTGGAAACACCATATATTTT. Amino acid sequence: CASSQIPPGSGNTIYF.

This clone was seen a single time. CDR3 amino acids: CASSLGGQENTGELFF. CDR3 coding DNA: TGTGCCAGCAGCTTAGGGGGACAGGAGAACACCGGGGAGCTGTTTTTT. This sequence joins TRBV7-9 and TRBJ2-2; 8 bases match TRBD1. The CDR3 loop spans 16 amino acids. Germline V gene data show CDR1 as SEHNR and CDR2 as FQNEAQ (reference sequence). Unmatched junction bases numbered 2, after V lost 1 base and J lost 1 base.

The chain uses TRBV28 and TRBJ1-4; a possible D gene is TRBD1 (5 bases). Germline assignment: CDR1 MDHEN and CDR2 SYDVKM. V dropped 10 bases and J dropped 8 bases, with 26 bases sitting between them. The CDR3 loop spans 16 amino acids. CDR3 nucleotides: TGTGCCACCCTCCTTCAGGCAGGCCTAAAGGGGGAAAAACTGTTTTTT. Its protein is CATLLQAGLKGEKLFF.